The 17 T cell receptor beta chains in this list originate from one sample, sequenced in a study of T cell responses to AZD1222 COVID-19 vaccine. The repertoire was sequenced with immunoSEQ multiplex PCR; TCRdb's copy has only in-frame clones and lacks some. The sample lists 110,000 or so clones; approximately 87% were seen once. The source was peripheral blood, collected on day 0 of AZD1222 vaccination. These receptors originate from an adult in good health.

The V call is TRBV7-3, the J call TRBJ2-3; either TRBD1 or TRBD2 may supply D (5 bases each). The V end was cut by 1 base, the J end by 0 bases, with 11 bases between. CDR1 and CDR2 from the germline V gene are SGHTA and FQGTGA. The CDR3 is made up of 16 amino acids. The CDR3 nucleotides read TGTGCCAGCAGCTTAATGGGGGACCTAAGCACAGATACGCAGTATTTT. Translating it yields CASSLMGDLSTDTQYF.

J is TRBJ2-1 and V is TRBV11-2, with D perhaps TRBD1 (6 bases). This CDR3 spans 13 amino acids. The V gene's germline CDR1 is SGHAT and CDR2 FQNNGV. Trimming cost V 6 bases and J 3 bases, with 9 bases left between them. The CDR3 is CASRMTGYNEQFF. For the CDR3, the DNA is TGTGCCAGCAGGATGACAGGCTACAATGAGCAGTTCTTC.

V gene TRBV28 combines with J gene TRBJ2-3; D call uncertain. The ends were cut back, 4 bases at V and 2 bases at J, with 1 base in the middle. This CDR3 has 11 residues. CDR1 is MDHEN and CDR2 is SYDVKM in the germline V gene. In nucleotides, the CDR3 is TGTGCCAGCAGTTACACAGATACGCAGTATTTT. Translating it yields CASSYTDTQYF.

This clone occurred a few times. V gene TRBV4-3 combines with J gene TRBJ2-1; 9 bases agree with TRBD1. Looked up from germline, CDR1 is LGHNA and CDR2 is YSLEER. The trim removed 0 bases at V and 8 bases at J, leaving 8 bases unmatched. CDR3 length: 16 amino acids. The CDR3 DNA reads as TGCGCCAGCAGCCAAGATAGGGGACAGGGCAAGTATGAGCAGTTCTTC. Its protein product is CASSQDRGQGKYEQFF.

The V call is TRBV6-2 or TRBV6-3, the J call TRBJ2-1, with D possibly TRBD2 on 5 matching bases. With 0 bases removed from V and 10 bases from J, the gap between germline ends came to 10 bases. Germline loops: CDR1 MNHEY, CDR2 SVGEGT. The CDR3 has 13 amino acids. The DNA for the CDR3 is TGTGCCAGCAGTTACTCGGCCAGCGGCGAGCAGTTCTTC. Protein sequence: CASSYSASGEQFF.

The rearrangement links TRBV7-9 to TRBJ2-7; unclear D gene. The V end was cut by 2 bases, the J end by 2 bases, with 16 bases between. The CDR3 is 16 amino acids. Germline V gene sequence: CDR1 SEHNR, CDR2 FQNEAQ (reference sequence). The CDR3 loop is CASSLMSGQRPYEQYF. CDR3 DNA: TGTGCCAGCAGCTTAATGTCTGGCCAGAGACCCTACGAGCAGTACTTC.

The chain links TRBV25-1 to TRBJ1-3; 9 bases line up with TRBD1. Germline CDR1 MGHDK, CDR2 SYGVNS. This CDR3 contains 15 residues. V was pared by 2 bases and J by 4 bases, with 3 bases of the junction left unmatched. CDR3 bases: TGTGCCAGCAGTGAAGGACAGGGGTTGGGAAACACCATATATTTT. Its protein product is CASSEGQGLGNTIYF.

This chain joins TRBV12-3 or TRBV12-4 and TRBJ1-3; unclear D gene. This CDR3 is built from 11 residues. V dropped 6 bases and J dropped 10 bases, with 10 bases sitting between them. The CDR3 reads CASSPAETIYF. The CDR3 DNA is TGTGCCAGCAGCCCTGCGGAGACCATATATTTT.

About this clone: Within the sample, other DNA sequences also encode this same CDR3. This chain connects TRBV29-1 to TRBJ2-7; D gene ambiguous. Germline loops: CDR1 SQVTM, CDR2 ANQGSEA. The CDR3 has 11 amino acids. The V end was cut by 4 bases, the J end by 2 bases, with 6 bases between. The CDR3: CSVGEAYEQYF. The CDR3 DNA reads as TGCAGCGTTGGTGAGGCCTACGAGCAGTACTTC.

The genes are TRBV6-5 and TRBJ2-2, with D uncertain. The CDR3 has 12 residues. Germline V gene sequence: CDR1 MNHEY, CDR2 SVGAGI. The V and J ends lost 8 bases and 4 bases respectively, with 8 bases between them. The CDR3 bases are TGTGCCAGCGGCCTTTCCACCGGGGAGCTGTTTTTT. This translates into CASGLSTGELFF.

The genes are TRBV12-3 or TRBV12-4 and TRBJ2-7; 7 nucleotides match TRBD1. V was pared by 6 bases and J by 6 bases, with 5 bases of the junction left unmatched. The CDR3 has 12 residues. Written as DNA, the CDR3 is TGTGCCAGCAGGACAGGGCCGACCGAGCAGTACTTC. This encodes CASRTGPTEQYF.

The rearrangement links TRBV28 to TRBJ1-4; a weak D match, TRBD1 (5 bases). CDR1 is MDHEN, CDR2 SYDVKM, per germline. The CDR3 has 16 residues. V was clipped by 6 bases and J by 6 bases, with 20 bases between them. This CDR3 is CASSLGLRGADEKLFF. CDR3 DNA: TGTGCCAGCAGCTTGGGTCTGAGGGGCGCAGATGAAAAACTGTTTTTT.

The genes are TRBV7-2 and TRBJ1-2; no definite D call. Deletions cut 0 bases from V and 3 bases from J, with 8 bases between. Germline CDR1 SGHTA, CDR2 FQGNSA. This CDR3 contains 14 residues. In DNA, the CDR3 is TGTGCCAGCAGCTTAGCCAGAGGTGACTATGGCTACACCTTC. Translation: CASSLARGDYGYTF.

This clone occurred a few times. The rearrangement uses TRBV5-4 and TRBJ2-7; a weak D match, TRBD2 (6 bases). The ends were cut back, 5 bases at V and 5 bases at J, with 17 bases in the middle. Germline values: CDR1 SGHNT, CDR2 YYREEE (reference sequence). The CDR3 is 14 residues long. CDR3 bases: TGTGCCAGCAGTCTTACTCGGGGGACCCACGAGCAGTACTTC. This gives the protein CASSLTRGTHEQYF. Drawing the rest from reference TRBV5-4 and TRBJ2-7, the complete variable domain is ETGVTQSPTHLIKTRGQQVTLRCSSQSGHNTVSWYQQALGQGPQFIFQYYREEENGRGNFPPRFSGLQFPNYSSELNVNALELDDSALYLCASSLTRGTHEQYFGPGTRLTVT.

This clone was seen a single time. This chain's CDR3 is CASSSEGGALLHNYGYTF. CDR3 nucleotides: TGTGCCAGCAGCTCCGAGGGAGGGGCCCTTCTACATAACTATGGCTACACCTTC. V gene TRBV9 combines with J gene TRBJ1-2; tentative D call: TRBD1 (5 bases). The CDR3 sequence is 18 residues long. V was clipped by 4 bases and J by 1 base, with 23 bases between them. CDR1 and CDR2 from the germline V gene are SGDLS and YYNGEE.

The V and J genes are TRBV6-6 and TRBJ1-6; no definite D call. This CDR3 is built from 12 residues. The germline gives CDR1 MNHNY, CDR2 SVGAGI (reference sequence). Trimming removed 0 bases at V and 9 bases at J, with 3 bases between. CDR3 loop: CASSYSSSPLHF. CDR3 coding DNA: TGTGCCAGCAGTTACTCGTCTTCACCCCTCCACTTT.

The genes are TRBV10-3 and TRBJ2-5; a weak D match, TRBD1 (6 bases). V was cut by 10 bases and J by 2 bases, with 14 bases left in between. CDR1 ENHRY and CDR2 SYGVKD come from the germline V gene. The CDR3 contains 13 residues. DNA of the CDR3: TGTGCCACTGTGGGGGCCCAACAAGAGACCCAGTACTTC. Amino acid sequence: CATVGAQQETQYF.